One and the same sample provided the 22 T cell receptor beta chains below, sequenced in a study of radiation and T cells in renal cell carcinoma. Time point described: baseline pretreatment blood. The sample's treatment: 15 Gy SBRT to primary tumor, nephrectomy 4 weeks later. Method: immunoSEQ multiplex PCR; TCRdb's copy keeps in-frame clones and lacks some. This sample has approximately 150,000 clones, with around 89% found just once. The sample here was blood, taken from a patient whose treatment included radiotherapy and nephrectomy. The receptors were sampled from a woman in her 70s with renal cell carcinoma.

The chain recombines TRBV6-5 with TRBJ2-2, with no clear D. V lost 0 bases and J lost 1, with 6 bases in between. This CDR3 contains 15 residues. Germline CDR1 is MNHEY and CDR2 is SVGAGI. The CDR3 bases are TGTGCCAGCAGTTACTCCGGCGGGAACACCGGGGAGCTGTTTTTT. It is translated as CASSYSGGNTGELFF.

This sequence joins TRBV15 and TRBJ1-2; D remains unclear. V shed 3 bases and J shed 8 bases, with 13 bases lying between them. Germline CDR1 reads LNHNV; CDR2 reads YYDKDF (reference sequence). The CDR3 length is 13 residues. The CDR3: CATSSFDMIGYTF. CDR3 DNA: TGTGCCACCAGCAGCTTCGACATGATCGGCTACACCTTC.

The chain carries TRBV29-1 and TRBJ2-3, with unresolved D. V shed 8 bases and J shed 6 bases, with 12 bases lying between them. Germline CDR1 is SQVTM and CDR2 is ANQGSEA. CDR3 length equals 11 residues. As DNA, the CDR3 is TGCAGCTTTCAGGTGGCGGATACGCAGTATTTT. Translating gives CSFQVADTQYF.

The chain employs TRBV5-1 and TRBJ2-5; D is possibly TRBD2 (5 bases). Germline CDR1 is SGHRS and CDR2 is YFSETQ. This CDR3 comprises 13 residues. Between the trimmed V and J ends, which lost 1 base and 4 bases, there was a span of 8 bases. In nucleotides, the CDR3 is TGCGCCAGCAGCTTGCAAGGGAGAGAGACCCAGTACTTC. As protein: CASSLQGRETQYF.

This clone has a single count. The genes are TRBV19 and TRBJ1-5; a possible D gene is TRBD1 (5 bases). The CDR3 covers 13 residues. In germline, CDR1 is LNHDA, CDR2 SQIVND (reference sequence). Deletions cut 7 bases from V and 4 bases from J, with 11 bases between. The CDR3 nucleotides read TGTGCCAGTACGAGGGGAACTAATCAGCCCCAGCATTTT. Translation gives CASTRGTNQPQHF.

The chain combines TRBV30 with TRBJ1-1; D ambiguous. Germline assignment: CDR1 GTSNPN and CDR2 SVGIG (reference sequence). V gave up 8 bases and J gave up 3 bases, with 7 bases separating them. This CDR3 is built from 10 residues. CDR3 sequence (DNA): TGTGCCGGCGGAGACACTGAAGCTTTCTTT. Translation: CAGGDTEAFF. Combining the CDR3 with reference TRBV30 and TRBJ1-1 gives the whole variable domain SQTIHQWPATLVQPVGSPLSLECTVEGTSNPNLYWYRQAAGRGLQLLFYSVGIGQISSEVPQNLSASRPQDRQFILSSKKLLLSDSGFYLCAGGDTEAFFGQGTRLTVV.

This sequence joins TRBV12-5 and TRBJ1-5, with D unresolved. The germline V gene encodes CDR1 LGHNT and CDR2 FRNRAP. The CDR3 extends over 19 amino acids. V lost 0 bases and J lost 3, with 21 bases in between. The CDR3 nucleotides read TGTGCTAGTGGTTTGGTACCTGCCCGGGGAGGCGTAAACAATCAGCCCCAGCATTTT. Residues: CASGLVPARGGVNNQPQHF.

The chain is built from TRBV29-1 and TRBJ2-2; TRBD1 matches at 11 bases. V trimming: 6 bases; J trimming: 6 bases; junction bases outside the gene matches: 0. From germline, CDR1 is SQVTM and CDR2 ANQGSEA. The CDR3 covers 12 residues. The chain's CDR3 is CSVGQGAGELFF. The DNA for the CDR3 is TGCAGCGTGGGACAGGGGGCCGGGGAGCTGTTTTTT.

Note on this clone: The junction and the germline gene differ at one end; a read error may be behind it. V gene TRBV7-7 combines with J gene TRBJ1-3; no clear D gene. Germline V gene data show CDR1 as SSHAT and CDR2 as FNYEAQ (reference sequence). The CDR3 extends over 15 amino acids. The CDR3 DNA reads as TGTGCTAGCAGCTTAGATGGCGGGACTGGAAACACCATATATTTT. Translated, it gives CASSLDGGTGNTIYF.

The chain recombines TRBV28 with TRBJ1-1, with a weak D call TRBD1 (5 bases). CDR3 size: 11 residues. CDR1 is MDHEN, CDR2 SYDVKM, per germline. With 5 bases removed from V and 8 bases from J, the gap between germline ends came to 9 bases. CDR3 coding DNA: TGTGCCAGCAGTCCCCAGGGAGAAGCTTTCTTT. Its protein is CASSPQGEAFF.

The chain uses TRBV5-4 and TRBJ1-1; 7 nucleotides line up with TRBD1. The CDR3 contains 14 residues. Germline V gene lookup returns CDR1 SGHNT and CDR2 YYREEE (reference sequence). J lost 1 base, V lost 4 bases, and 4 bases had no gene match. The CDR3 protein is CASSPDRRNTEAFF. The CDR3 bases are TGTGCCAGCAGCCCGGACAGGCGGAACACTGAAGCTTTCTTT.

The chain recombines TRBV5-1 with TRBJ1-1, with 10 bases fitting TRBD1. This CDR3 comprises 14 residues. J was trimmed by 7 bases and V by 3 bases; bases with no gene match: 6. In germline, CDR1 is SGHRS, CDR2 YFSETQ. The CDR3 DNA is TGCGCCAGCAGCTCGACCCGGGACAGGGGTGAAGCTTTCTTT. Encoded protein: CASSSTRDRGEAFF.

The J gene is TRBJ2-1, the V gene TRBV11-3, with 7 bases aligning to TRBD1. Germline CDR1 reads SGHNT; CDR2 reads YENEEA. The CDR3 runs to 17 residues. Trimming removed 4 bases from V and 0 bases from J; junction bases left unmatched: 9. The CDR3 DNA is TGTGCCAGCAGCTCACCCCGGACAGGTAGCTCCTACAATGAGCAGTTCTTC. Translation: CASSSPRTGSSYNEQFF.

The chain couples TRBV11-2 to TRBJ2-1; TRBD2 aligns across 8 bases. The junction had 3 bases not matched to a gene; V was cut back by 3 bases and J by 8 bases. This CDR3 is built from 13 residues. Per the germline V gene, CDR1 is SGHAT and CDR2 is FQNNGV. CDR3 sequence: CASSLSGGDEQFF. CDR3 nucleotides: TGTGCCAGCAGCTTGAGCGGGGGCGATGAGCAGTTCTTC.

This sequence joins TRBV18 and TRBJ1-5; TRBD1 aligns across 7 bases. V dropped 4 bases and J dropped 1; count of bases not matched to a gene: 7. CDR3 length: 16 residues. CDR1 and CDR2 from the germline V gene are KGHSH and LQKENI. CDR3 region: CASSHRQGSSNQPQHF. The CDR3 coding sequence is TGTGCCAGCTCACACAGACAGGGATCAAGCAATCAGCCCCAGCATTTT.

The chain couples TRBV7-9 to TRBJ2-7; possible D gene TRBD2, 5 bases. The CDR3 contains 12 residues. V lost 1 base to trimming and J lost 7 bases, with 8 bases between them. Germline V gene data show CDR1 as SEHNR and CDR2 as FQNEAQ (reference sequence). The CDR3 sequence: CASSLVWEEQYF. The DNA for the CDR3 is TGTGCCAGCAGCTTAGTGTGGGAGGAGCAGTACTTC. Drawing the rest from reference TRBV7-9 and TRBJ2-7, the complete variable domain is DTGVSQNPRHKITKRGQNVTFRCDPISEHNRLYWYRQTLGQGPEFLTYFQNEAQLEKSRLLSDRFSAERPKGSFSTLEIQRTEQGDSAMYLCASSLVWEEQYFGPGTRLTVT.

The rearrangement uses TRBV14 and TRBJ1-2; D remains unclear. CDR3 length: 13 amino acids. In germline, CDR1 is SGHDN, CDR2 FVKESK. V dropped 5 bases and J dropped 3 bases, with 10 bases sitting between them. In DNA, the CDR3 is TGTGCCAGCAGCTACGATCGGGACTATGGCTACACCTTC. Residues: CASSYDRDYGYTF. The whole variable domain, remainder taken from reference TRBV14 and TRBJ1-2, is EAGVTQFPSHSVIEKGQTVTLRCDPISGHDNLYWYRRVMGKEIKFLLHFVKESKQDESGMPNNRFLAERTGGTYSTLKVQPAELEDSGVYFCASSYDRDYGYTFGSGTRLTVV.

Of note for this clone: This CDR3 is also generated by other DNA sequences in the sample. CDR3 in amino acids: CAWSVSSGNTIYF. CDR3 bases: TGTGCCTGGAGTGTAAGCAGTGGAAACACCATATATTTT. This rearrangement joins TRBV30 to TRBJ1-3; D gene uncertain. CDR1 is GTSNPN and CDR2 is SVGIG in the germline V gene (reference sequence). The V gene lost 0 bases and the J gene lost 3 bases, with 6 bases spanning the gap. The CDR3 length is 13 residues.

The chain joins TRBV7-6 to TRBJ2-7; no clear D. The CDR3 spans 14 residues. Germline CDR1 SGHVS, CDR2 FNYEAQ. Deletions cut 5 bases from V and 1 base from J, with 12 bases between. CDR3 sequence reads: CASSTTDGSYEQYF. CDR3 nucleotides: TGTGCCAGCAGCACAACCGACGGGTCCTACGAGCAGTACTTC.

V is TRBV10-3 and J is TRBJ2-3, with 8 bases matching TRBD2. The CDR3 has 14 amino acids. Looked up from germline, CDR1 is ENHRY and CDR2 is SYGVKD. Trimming at V came to 0 bases and at J to 5 bases, leaving 1 base not matched to a gene. This CDR3 reads CAISESLAGDTQYF. In nucleotides, the CDR3 is TGTGCCATCAGTGAGTCCCTAGCGGGAGATACGCAGTATTTT.

The gene calls are TRBV28 and TRBJ1-2, with D perhaps matching TRBD1 (5 bases). The V gene lost 5 bases and the J gene lost 2 bases, with 9 bases spanning the gap. This CDR3 has 13 amino acids. The germline CDR1 and CDR2 sequences are MDHEN and SYDVKM. DNA of the CDR3: TGTGCCAGCAGTCGTGACAGCAACTATGGCTACACCTTC. This sequence encodes CASSRDSNYGYTF.

This clone was recorded once. The chain joins TRBV7-9 to TRBJ1-2; D perhaps matches TRBD1 (6 bases). Germline V gene lookup returns CDR1 SEHNR and CDR2 FQNEAQ (reference sequence). This CDR3 has 14 amino acids. V was clipped by 2 bases and J by 3 bases, with 10 bases between them. CDR3 DNA sequence: TGTGCCAGCAGCTTATCGGGGGCCGACTATGGCTACACCTTC. Protein sequence: CASSLSGADYGYTF.